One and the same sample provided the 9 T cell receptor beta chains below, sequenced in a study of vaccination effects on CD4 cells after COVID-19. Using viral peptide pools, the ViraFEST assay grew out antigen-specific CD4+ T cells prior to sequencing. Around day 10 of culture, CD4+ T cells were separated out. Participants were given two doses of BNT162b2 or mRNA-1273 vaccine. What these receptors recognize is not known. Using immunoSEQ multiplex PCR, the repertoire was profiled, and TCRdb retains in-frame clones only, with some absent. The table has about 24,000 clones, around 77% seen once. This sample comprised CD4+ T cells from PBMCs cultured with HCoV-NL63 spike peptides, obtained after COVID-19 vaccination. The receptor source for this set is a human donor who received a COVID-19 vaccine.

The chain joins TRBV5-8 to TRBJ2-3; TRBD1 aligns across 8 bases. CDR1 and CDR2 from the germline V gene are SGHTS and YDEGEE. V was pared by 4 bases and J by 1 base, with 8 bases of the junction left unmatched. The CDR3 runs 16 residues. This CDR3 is CASSVPGTGGTDTQYF. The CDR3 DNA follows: TGTGCCAGCAGCGTCCCCGGGACAGGAGGCACAGATACGCAGTATTTT.

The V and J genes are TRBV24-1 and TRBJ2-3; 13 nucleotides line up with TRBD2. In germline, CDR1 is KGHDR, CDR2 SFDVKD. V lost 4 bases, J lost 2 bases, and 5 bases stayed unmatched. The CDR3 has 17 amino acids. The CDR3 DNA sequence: TGTGCCACCAGTGAGTCGGGACTAGCGGGACACACAGATACGCAGTATTTT. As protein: CATSESGLAGHTDTQYF.

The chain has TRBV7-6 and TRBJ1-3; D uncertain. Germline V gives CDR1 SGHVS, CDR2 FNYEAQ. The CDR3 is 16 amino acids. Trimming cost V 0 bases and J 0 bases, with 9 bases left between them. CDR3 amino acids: CASSLAPALSGNTIYF. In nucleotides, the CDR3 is TGTGCCAGCAGCTTAGCGCCAGCGCTCTCTGGAAACACCATATATTTT.

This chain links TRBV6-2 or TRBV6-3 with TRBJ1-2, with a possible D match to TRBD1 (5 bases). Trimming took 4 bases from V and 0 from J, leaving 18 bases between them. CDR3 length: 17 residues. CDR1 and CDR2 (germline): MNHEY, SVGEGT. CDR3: CASSFPGRIPANYGYTF. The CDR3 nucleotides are TGTGCCAGCAGTTTCCCGGGACGGATACCAGCTAACTATGGCTACACCTTC.

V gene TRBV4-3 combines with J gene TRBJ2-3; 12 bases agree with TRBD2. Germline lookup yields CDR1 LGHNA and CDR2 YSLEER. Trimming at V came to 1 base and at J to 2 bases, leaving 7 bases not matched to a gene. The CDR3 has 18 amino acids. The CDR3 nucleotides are TGCGCCAGCAGCCAAGGGGACCTAGCGGGGGGGCTCACAGATACGCAGTATTTT. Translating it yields CASSQGDLAGGLTDTQYF.

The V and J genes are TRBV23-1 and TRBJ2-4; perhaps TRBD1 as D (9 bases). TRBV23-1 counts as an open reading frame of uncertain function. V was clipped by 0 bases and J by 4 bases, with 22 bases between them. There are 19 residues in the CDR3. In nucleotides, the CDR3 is TGCGCCAGCAGTCAATCGACAGGGGGGGCCCCGGGGGGGAAAAACATTCAGTACTTC. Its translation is CASSQSTGGAPGGKNIQYF.

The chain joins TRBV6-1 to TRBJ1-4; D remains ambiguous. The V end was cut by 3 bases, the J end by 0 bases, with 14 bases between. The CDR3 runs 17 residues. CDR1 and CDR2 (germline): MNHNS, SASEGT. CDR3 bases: TGTGCCAGCAGTGAGACCGGTTGGCCTGCAACTAATGAAAAACTGTTTTTT. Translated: CASSETGWPATNEKLFF.

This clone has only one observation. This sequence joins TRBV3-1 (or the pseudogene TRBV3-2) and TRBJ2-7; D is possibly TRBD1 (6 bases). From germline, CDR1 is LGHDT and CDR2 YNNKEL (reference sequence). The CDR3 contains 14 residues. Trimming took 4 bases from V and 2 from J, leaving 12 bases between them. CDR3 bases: TGTGCCAGCAGCCCCGGGACACGAGCCTACGAGCAGTACTTC. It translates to CASSPGTRAYEQYF.

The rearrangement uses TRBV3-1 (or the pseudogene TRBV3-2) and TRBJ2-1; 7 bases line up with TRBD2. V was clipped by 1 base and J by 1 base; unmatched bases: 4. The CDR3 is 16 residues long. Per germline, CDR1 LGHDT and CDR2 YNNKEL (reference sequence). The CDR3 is CASSQGGGRSYNEQFF. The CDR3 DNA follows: TGTGCCAGCAGCCAAGGGGGAGGGCGGTCCTACAATGAGCAGTTCTTC.